These 21 T cell receptor beta chains originate from one sample sequenced in a study of technical replicates of blood from a handful of donors. The assay was immunoSEQ multiplex PCR, and TCRdb's table has in-frame clones only and misses some. This sample has roughly 60,000 clones, with about 95% found just once. The sequencing input was PBMCs. The receptors here all came from a human donor in good health. Some clones in this sample may be carry-over from other donors' samples.

The chain combines TRBV14 with TRBJ1-6; D uncertain. Germline CDR1 reads SGHDN; CDR2 reads FVKESK. Between the trimmed V and J ends, which lost 0 bases and 8 bases, there was a span of 17 bases. The CDR3 has 17 residues. In nucleotides, the CDR3 is TGTGCCAGCAGCCAAGAAGGTTCAAGAGGGTGGGATTCACCCCTCCACTTT. Its translation is CASSQEGSRGWDSPLHF. Full variable domain (remainder filled in from reference TRBV14 and TRBJ1-6): EAGVTQFPSHSVIEKGQTVTLRCDPISGHDNLYWYRRVMGKEIKFLLHFVKESKQDESGMPNNRFLAERTGGTYSTLKVQPAELEDSGVYFCASSQEGSRGWDSPLHFGNGTRLTVT.

This clone was recorded once. The gene calls are TRBV7-2 and TRBJ2-1; TRBD2 matches at 7 bases. This CDR3 is 17 amino acids long. CDR1 is SGHTA and CDR2 is FQGNSA in the germline V gene. With V trimmed by 4 bases and J by 4 bases, 13 bases remained unmatched. The CDR3 is CASSSPGSGAIYNEQFF. In DNA, the CDR3 is TGTGCCAGCAGCTCGCCGGGGAGCGGGGCGATTTACAATGAGCAGTTCTTC.

The gene calls are TRBV5-6 and TRBJ2-6; 7 nucleotides agree with TRBD1. Germline V lookup: CDR1 SGHDT, CDR2 YYEEEE. V lost 4 bases, J lost 0 bases, and 7 bases stayed unmatched. The length of the CDR3 is 17 residues. CDR3 nucleotide sequence: TGTGCCAGCAGCGTCCGGACAGGCTCCTCTGGGGCCAACGTCCTGACTTTC. Protein product: CASSVRTGSSGANVLTF.

The rearrangement links TRBV29-1 to TRBJ2-7; TRBD1 matches 9 bases. Germline values: CDR1 SQVTM, CDR2 ANQGSEA. The CDR3 covers 16 residues. Trimming at V came to 6 bases and at J to 6 bases, leaving 18 bases not matched to a gene. The CDR3 DNA is TGCAGCGTACACAACCCGGCGGGACAGGGACGGCTCGAGCAGTACTTC. It yields the protein CSVHNPAGQGRLEQYF.

V usage is TRBV30 and J usage is TRBJ2-3; weak D call: TRBD1 (6 bases). The CDR3 sequence is 12 residues long. The germline gives CDR1 GTSNPN, CDR2 SVGIG (reference sequence). Trimming took 4 bases from V and 2 from J, leaving 7 bases between them. The CDR3 bases are TGTGCCTGGAACAGGGACACAGATACGCAGTATTTT. Residues: CAWNRDTDTQYF.

The chain links TRBV7-9 to TRBJ2-1; 12 nucleotides line up with TRBD1. J was trimmed by 5 bases and V by 5 bases; bases with no gene match: 13. Germline CDR1 reads SEHNR; CDR2 reads FQNEAQ (reference sequence). The CDR3 has 18 amino acids. CDR3 in amino acids: CASSPRDRGRSGDNEQFF. CDR3 nucleotides: TGTGCCAGCAGCCCGAGGGACAGGGGGCGTAGCGGGGACAATGAGCAGTTCTTC.

The genes are TRBV7-3 and TRBJ2-3, with 7 bases identical to TRBD2. With V trimmed by 1 base and J by 1 base, 5 bases remained unmatched. Looked up from germline, CDR1 is SGHTA and CDR2 is FQGTGA. The CDR3 is made up of 16 amino acids. CDR3 protein: CASSLNPRGGTDTQYF. CDR3 nucleotides: TGTGCCAGCAGCTTAAATCCCCGGGGGGGCACAGATACGCAGTATTTT.

The rearrangement joins TRBV5-1 to TRBJ2-1; TRBD1 aligns across 7 bases. V dropped 3 bases and J dropped 8; count of bases not matched to a gene: 5. Germline V CDR1 and CDR2: SGHRS, YFSETQ. The CDR3 is made up of 13 amino acids. The CDR3 nucleotides read TGCGCCAGCAGCTCCGAGGGGGCCTATGAGCAGTTCTTC. This translates into CASSSEGAYEQFF.

The rearrangement links TRBV15 to TRBJ2-7; 7 nucleotides line up with TRBD2. Germline V gene lookup returns CDR1 LNHNV and CDR2 YYDKDF (reference sequence). There are 15 residues in the CDR3. V gave up 3 bases and J gave up 2 bases; unmatched junction bases: 7. CDR3 in DNA: TGTGCCACCAGCAGTTGGGGGGGGGTCCCCTACGAGCAGTACTTC. Its translation: CATSSWGGVPYEQYF.

This chain connects TRBV7-2 to TRBJ1-2; D is unresolved. Trimming removed 3 bases at V and 0 bases at J, with 5 bases between. The CDR3 consists of 13 residues. CDR1 is SGHTA and CDR2 is FQGNSA in the germline V gene. DNA for the CDR3: TGTGCCAGCAGCTTGGAGCCTAACTATGGCTACACCTTC. This encodes CASSLEPNYGYTF.

The chain recombines TRBV2 with TRBJ2-5; possible D gene TRBD2, 5 bases. V was shortened by 6 bases and J by 3 bases, with 20 bases between the two germline ends. There are 16 residues in the CDR3. The germline V gene has CDR1 SNHLY and CDR2 FYNNEI. The DNA of the CDR3 is TGTGCCAGCAGGACGAGGGTGACCTACCCAGAAGAGACCCAGTACTTC. The encoded protein is CASRTRVTYPEETQYF.

The V call is TRBV18, the J call TRBJ2-7; a weak D match, TRBD1 (5 bases). The CDR3 consists of 13 residues. Between the trimmed V and J ends, which lost 4 bases and 4 bases, there was a span of 11 bases. The germline V gene has CDR1 KGHSH and CDR2 LQKENI. Here the CDR3 reads CASSLAGSYEQYF. The CDR3 coding sequence is TGTGCCAGCTCACTTGCAGGGTCGTACGAGCAGTACTTC.

This chain connects TRBV7-2 to TRBJ2-5, with D tentatively TRBD2 (6 bases). Germline V CDR1 and CDR2: SGHTA, FQGNSA. This CDR3 spans 14 amino acids. V lost 7 bases to trimming and J lost 3 bases, with 15 bases between them. The CDR3 DNA follows: TGTGCCAGCATCACGACGCGGGATGAAGAGACCCAGTACTTC. Translation gives CASITTRDEETQYF.

The chain combines TRBV5-4 with TRBJ1-5, with 9 bases that match TRBD1. Germline loops: CDR1 SGHNT, CDR2 YYREEE (reference sequence). The CDR3 runs 13 residues. V lost 4 bases, J lost 5 bases, and 1 base stayed unmatched. The CDR3 region is CASSRDRDQPQHF. Written as DNA, the CDR3 is TGTGCCAGCAGCCGGGACAGGGATCAGCCCCAGCATTTT.

The chain combines TRBV29-1 with TRBJ2-2; maybe TRBD2 (6 bases). This CDR3 has 14 residues. Trimming removed 2 bases at V and 5 bases at J, with 12 bases between. Germline V gene sequence: CDR1 SQVTM, CDR2 ANQGSEA. CDR3 DNA: TGCAGCGTTGAACGCGGGGAAAAGACCGGGGAGCTGTTTTTT. Protein sequence: CSVERGEKTGELFF.

The chain joins TRBV19 to TRBJ2-3, with 10 bases matching TRBD1. V shed 4 bases, J shed 3 bases, and the junction held 4 bases outside the gene matches. The germline V gene has CDR1 LNHDA and CDR2 SQIVND (reference sequence). The CDR3 extends over 15 amino acids. CDR3 DNA: TGTGCCAGTAGTACTCGGGACAGGGGAACAGATACGCAGTATTTT. Encoded protein: CASSTRDRGTDTQYF.

J is TRBJ1-2 and V is TRBV5-4; 9 nucleotides line up with TRBD1. V dropped 0 bases and J dropped 6; count of bases not matched to a gene: 3. The CDR3 length is 14 residues. CDR1 and CDR2 from the germline V gene are SGHNT and YYREEE (reference sequence). For the CDR3, the DNA is TGTGCCAGCAGCTTGGACAGGGGGCTGGATGGCTACACCTTC. This codes for CASSLDRGLDGYTF.

The chain is built from TRBV2 and TRBJ1-5; D ambiguous. CDR3 length: 12 residues. The ends were cut back, 7 bases at V and 4 bases at J, with 8 bases in the middle. Germline V lookup: CDR1 SNHLY, CDR2 FYNNEI. The CDR3 sequence: CASTLGNQPQHF. For the CDR3, the DNA is TGTGCCAGCACGCTAGGTAATCAGCCCCAGCATTTT.

The rearrangement links TRBV5-1 to TRBJ2-2; 8 bases align to TRBD1. The CDR3 consists of 16 residues. The germline V gene encodes CDR1 SGHRS and CDR2 YFSETQ. V lost 4 bases to trimming and J lost 4 bases; unmatched junction nucleotides: 9. The CDR3 DNA reads as TGCGCCAGCAGCCCTAAAGGGACAGGTGTCACCGGGGAGCTGTTTTTT. As protein: CASSPKGTGVTGELFF.

The chain links TRBV27 to TRBJ2-7, with 11 bases aligning to TRBD1. Germline V CDR1 and CDR2: MNHEY, SMNVEV (reference sequence). V lost 5 bases, J lost 6 bases, and 6 bases stayed unmatched. The CDR3 sequence is 14 residues long. CDR3 protein: CASSPGTGGGEQYF. The CDR3, as DNA: TGTGCCAGCAGTCCCGGGACAGGGGGAGGCGAGCAGTACTTC.

The chain combines TRBV7-9 with TRBJ2-3, with 8 bases matching TRBD2. CDR1 is SEHNR, CDR2 FQNEAQ, per germline (reference sequence). V lost 2 bases, J lost 4 bases, and 5 bases stayed unmatched. The CDR3 runs 15 residues. CDR3 coding DNA: TGTGCCAGCAGCTTAAATCGAGCGGGGGCAGATACGCAGTATTTT. Translated, it gives CASSLNRAGADTQYF.